This TCR beta chain was documented in a study of blood T cell repertoires in COVID-19. The protocol was immunoSEQ multiplex PCR, while the TCRdb copy is restricted to in-frame clones and leaves out a portion. The sample records some 270,000 clones, approximately 85% being singletons. CDR1 LNHDA and CDR2 SQIVND come from the germline V gene (reference sequence). V lost 2 bases and J 0 bases, leaving 5 bases between the germline ends. This CDR3 comprises 13 residues. The genes are TRBV19 and TRBJ2-7; D uncertain. The sequencing input was peripheral blood. This TCR derives from a human donor with COVID-19, enrolled during active disease. The donor label of this sample is uncertain. CDR3 sequence reads: CASSIPGSYEQYF. The CDR3 DNA reads as TGTGCCAGTAGTATACCAGGCTCCTACGAGCAGTACTTC. The whole variable domain, filled in from reference TRBV19 and TRBJ2-7, reads DGGITQSPKYLFRKEGQNVTLSCEQNLNHDAMYWYRQDPGQGLRLIYYSQIVNDFQKGDIAEGYSVSREKKESFPLTVTSAQKNPTAFYLCASSIPGSYEQYFGPGTRLTVT.